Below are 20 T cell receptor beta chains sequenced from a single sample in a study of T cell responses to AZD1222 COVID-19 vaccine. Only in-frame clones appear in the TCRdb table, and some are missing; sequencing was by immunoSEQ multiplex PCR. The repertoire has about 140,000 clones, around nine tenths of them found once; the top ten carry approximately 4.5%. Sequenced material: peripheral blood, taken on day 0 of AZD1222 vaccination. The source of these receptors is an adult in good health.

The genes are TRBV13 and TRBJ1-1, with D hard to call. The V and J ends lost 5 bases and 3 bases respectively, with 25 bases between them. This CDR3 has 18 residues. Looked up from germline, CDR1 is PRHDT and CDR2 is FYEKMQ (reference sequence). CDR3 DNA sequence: TGTGCCAGCAGCCCCTCACCTCTGAGGAAAGGGCATGACACTGAAGCTTTCTTT. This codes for CASSPSPLRKGHDTEAFF.

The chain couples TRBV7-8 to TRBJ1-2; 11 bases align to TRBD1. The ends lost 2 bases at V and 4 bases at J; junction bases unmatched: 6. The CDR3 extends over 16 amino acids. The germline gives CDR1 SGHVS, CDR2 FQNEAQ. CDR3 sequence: CASSLRGQGEVYGYTF. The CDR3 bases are TGTGCCAGCAGCTTACGGGGACAGGGGGAAGTCTATGGCTACACCTTC.

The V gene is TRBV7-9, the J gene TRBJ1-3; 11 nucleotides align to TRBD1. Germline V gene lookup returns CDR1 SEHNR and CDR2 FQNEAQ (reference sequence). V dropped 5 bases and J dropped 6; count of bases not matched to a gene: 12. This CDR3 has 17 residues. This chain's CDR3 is CASSPTLTGQGENTIYF. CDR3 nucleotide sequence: TGTGCCAGCAGCCCCACCCTTACGGGACAGGGGGAAAACACCATATATTTT.

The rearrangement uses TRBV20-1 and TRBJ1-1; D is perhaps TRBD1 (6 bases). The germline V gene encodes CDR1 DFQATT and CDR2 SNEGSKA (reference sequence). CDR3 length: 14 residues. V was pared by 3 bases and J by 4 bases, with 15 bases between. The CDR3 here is CSASKSGESTEAFF. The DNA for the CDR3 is TGCAGTGCTAGTAAGTCAGGGGAGAGCACTGAAGCTTTCTTT.

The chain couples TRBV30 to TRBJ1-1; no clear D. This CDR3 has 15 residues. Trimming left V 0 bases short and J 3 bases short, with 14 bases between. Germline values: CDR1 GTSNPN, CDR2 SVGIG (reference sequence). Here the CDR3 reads CAWSVQSLVDTEAFF. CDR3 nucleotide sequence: TGTGCCTGGAGTGTACAGAGCCTCGTGGACACTGAAGCTTTCTTT.

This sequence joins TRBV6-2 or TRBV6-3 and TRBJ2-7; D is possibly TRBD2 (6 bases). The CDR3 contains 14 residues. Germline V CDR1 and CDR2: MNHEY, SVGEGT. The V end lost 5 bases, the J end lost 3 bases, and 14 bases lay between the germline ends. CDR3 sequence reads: CASSPGRPLYEQYF. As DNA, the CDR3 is TGTGCCAGCAGTCCCGGGAGACCTCTCTACGAGCAGTACTTC.

CDR3 loop: CASSLGILAGERDTQYF. In nucleotides, the CDR3 is TGTGCCAGCAGCTTAGGGATACTCGCGGGAGAGAGAGATACGCAGTATTTT. The chain carries TRBV7-3 and TRBJ2-3; 7 nucleotides align to TRBD2. V trimming: 2 bases; J trimming: 5 bases; junction bases outside the gene matches: 13. CDR1 is SGHTA and CDR2 is FQGTGA in the germline V gene. The CDR3 has 17 amino acids.

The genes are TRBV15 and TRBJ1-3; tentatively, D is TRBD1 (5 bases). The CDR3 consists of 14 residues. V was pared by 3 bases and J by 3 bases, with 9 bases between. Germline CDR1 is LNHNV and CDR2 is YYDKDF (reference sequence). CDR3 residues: CATSRGGNGNTIYF. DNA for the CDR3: TGTGCCACCAGCAGGGGGGGAAATGGAAACACCATATATTTT.

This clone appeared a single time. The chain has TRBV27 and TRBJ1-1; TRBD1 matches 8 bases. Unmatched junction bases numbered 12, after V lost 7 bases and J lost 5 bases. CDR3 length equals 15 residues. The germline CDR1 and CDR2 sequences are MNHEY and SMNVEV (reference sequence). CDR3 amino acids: CASTWGQGAGTEAFF. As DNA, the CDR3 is TGTGCCAGCACCTGGGGGCAGGGGGCGGGAACTGAAGCTTTCTTT.

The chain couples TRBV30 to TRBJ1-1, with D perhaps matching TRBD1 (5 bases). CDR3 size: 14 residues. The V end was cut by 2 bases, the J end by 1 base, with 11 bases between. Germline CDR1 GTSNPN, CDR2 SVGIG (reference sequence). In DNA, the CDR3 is TGTGCCTGGAGTCGACAGCCACCGAACACTGAAGCTTTCTTT. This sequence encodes CAWSRQPPNTEAFF.

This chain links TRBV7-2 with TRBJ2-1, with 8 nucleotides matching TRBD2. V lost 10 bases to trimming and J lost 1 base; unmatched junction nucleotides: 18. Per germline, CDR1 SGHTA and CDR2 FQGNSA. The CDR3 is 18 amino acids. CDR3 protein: CANNMDLAGSLSYNEQFF. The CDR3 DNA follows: TGTGCCAACAATATGGACTTAGCGGGATCGTTGTCCTACAATGAGCAGTTCTTC.

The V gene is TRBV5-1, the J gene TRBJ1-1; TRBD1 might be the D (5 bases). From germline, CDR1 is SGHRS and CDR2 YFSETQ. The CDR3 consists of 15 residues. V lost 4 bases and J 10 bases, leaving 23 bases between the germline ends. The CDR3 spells CASSHGARDPGVAFF. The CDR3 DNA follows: TGCGCCAGCAGCCACGGGGCCCGGGACCCAGGAGTAGCTTTCTTT.

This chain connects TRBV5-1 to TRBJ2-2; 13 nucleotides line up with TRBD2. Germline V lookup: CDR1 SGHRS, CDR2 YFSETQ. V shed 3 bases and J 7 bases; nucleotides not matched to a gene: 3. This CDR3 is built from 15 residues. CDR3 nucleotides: TGCGCCAGCAGCTGGACTAGCGGGAGAGGCGGGGAGCTGTTTTTT. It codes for CASSWTSGRGGELFF.

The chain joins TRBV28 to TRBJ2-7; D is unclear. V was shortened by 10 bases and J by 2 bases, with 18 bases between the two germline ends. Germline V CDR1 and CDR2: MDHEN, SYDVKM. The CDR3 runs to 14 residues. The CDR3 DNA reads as TGTGCCACCAGCAGATTAATCGATCCCTACGAGCAGTACTTC. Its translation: CATSRLIDPYEQYF. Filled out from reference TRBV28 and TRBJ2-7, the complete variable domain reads DVKVTQSSRYLVKRTGEKVFLECVQDMDHENMFWYRQDPGLGLRLIYFSYDVKMKEKGDIPEGYSVSREKKERFSLILESASTNQTSMYLCATSRLIDPYEQYFGPGTRLTVT.

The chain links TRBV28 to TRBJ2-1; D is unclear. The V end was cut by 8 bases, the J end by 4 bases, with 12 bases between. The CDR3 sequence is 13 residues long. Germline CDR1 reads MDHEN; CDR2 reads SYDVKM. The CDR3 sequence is CASGLEQYNEQFF. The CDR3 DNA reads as TGTGCCAGCGGCTTAGAGCAGTACAATGAGCAGTTCTTC.

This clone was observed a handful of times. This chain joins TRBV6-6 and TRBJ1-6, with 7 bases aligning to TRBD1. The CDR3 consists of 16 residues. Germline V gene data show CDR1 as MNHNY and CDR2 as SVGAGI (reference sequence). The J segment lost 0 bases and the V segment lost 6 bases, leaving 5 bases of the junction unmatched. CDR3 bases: TGTGCCAGCAGGGGGGACAGACGCTCCTATAATTCACCCCTCCACTTT. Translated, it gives CASRGDRRSYNSPLHF.

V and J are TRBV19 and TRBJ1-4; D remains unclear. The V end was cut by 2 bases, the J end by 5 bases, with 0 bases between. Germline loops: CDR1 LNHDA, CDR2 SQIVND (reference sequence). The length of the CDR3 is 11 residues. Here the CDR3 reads CASSINEKLFF. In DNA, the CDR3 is TGTGCCAGTAGTATAAATGAAAAACTGTTTTTT.

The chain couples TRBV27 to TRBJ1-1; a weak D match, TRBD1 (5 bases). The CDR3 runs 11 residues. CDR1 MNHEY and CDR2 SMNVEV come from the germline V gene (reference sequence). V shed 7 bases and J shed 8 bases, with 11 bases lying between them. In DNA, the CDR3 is TGTGCCAGCAACAGAGGGACCGAAGCTTTCTTT. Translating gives CASNRGTEAFF.

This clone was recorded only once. DNA for the CDR3: TGTGCCAGCAGCTTAGAAGTTCTAGACTACGAGCAGTACTTC. Translating it yields CASSLEVLDYEQYF. V usage is TRBV11-2 and J usage is TRBJ2-7; D unresolved. CDR3 length equals 14 residues. V was cut by 0 bases and J by 3 bases, with 9 bases left in between. CDR1 SGHAT and CDR2 FQNNGV come from the germline V gene.

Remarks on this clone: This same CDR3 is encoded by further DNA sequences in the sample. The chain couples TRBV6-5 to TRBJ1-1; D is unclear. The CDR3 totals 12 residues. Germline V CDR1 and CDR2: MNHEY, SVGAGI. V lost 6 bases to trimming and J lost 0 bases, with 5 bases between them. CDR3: CASSYLNTEAFF. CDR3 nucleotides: TGTGCCAGCAGCTATCTGAACACTGAAGCTTTCTTT.